Below, 15 T cell receptor beta chains from the same sample are listed, as sequenced in a study of T cell responses to AZD1222 COVID-19 vaccine. Here immunoSEQ multiplex PCR was the method, and the copy in TCRdb shows in-frame clones only, minus some. The data show 140,000 to 150,000 clones, approximately 88% seen once. The specimen was peripheral blood, collected on day 0 of AZD1222 vaccination. The receptors were gathered from an adult in good health.

This clone was recorded only once. This chain connects TRBV7-2 to TRBJ2-2; 10 bases align to TRBD2. Germline CDR1 reads SGHTA; CDR2 reads FQGNSA. V trimming: 1 base; J trimming: 4 bases; junction bases outside the gene matches: 6. This CDR3 is built from 17 residues. CDR3 amino acids: CASSLGVSGGATGELFF. CDR3 coding DNA: TGTGCCAGCAGCTTAGGCGTAAGCGGGGGGGCCACCGGGGAGCTGTTTTTT.

V usage is TRBV18 and J usage is TRBJ1-2; D unresolved. This CDR3 comprises 13 residues. Trimming removed 1 base at V and 6 bases at J, with 9 bases between. Germline V lookup: CDR1 KGHSH, CDR2 LQKENI. The CDR3 sequence: CASSPRGNDGYTF. The CDR3 DNA sequence: TGTGCCAGCTCACCACGAGGGAACGATGGCTACACCTTC.

This chain joins TRBV11-3 and TRBJ2-7; 8 nucleotides match TRBD2. Trimming took 5 bases from V and 3 from J; bases not matched to a gene: 3. Germline V gives CDR1 SGHNT, CDR2 YENEEA. This CDR3 has 13 amino acids. DNA for the CDR3: TGTGCCAGCAGCCCCGGGGGGGACTACGAGCAGTACTTC. Amino acid sequence: CASSPGGDYEQYF. The variable domain in full, completed from reference TRBV11-3 and TRBJ2-7, reads EAGVVQSPRYKIIEKKQPVAFWCNPISGHNTLYWYLQNLGQGPELLIRYENEEAVDDSQLPKDRFSAERLKGVDSTLKIQPAELGDSAVYLCASSPGGDYEQYFGPGTRLTVT.

V is TRBV3-1 (or the pseudogene TRBV3-2) and J is TRBJ1-5; D is ambiguous. CDR1 and CDR2 from the germline V gene are LGHDT and YNNKEL (reference sequence). V lost 2 bases to trimming and J lost 7 bases, with 9 bases between them. The CDR3 is 13 amino acids. As DNA, the CDR3 is TGTGCCAGCAGCCAACAAATACGCCAGCCCCAGCATTTT. Translation gives CASSQQIRQPQHF.

The V gene is TRBV2, the J gene TRBJ2-7, with 11 bases identical to TRBD1. Germline assignment: CDR1 SNHLY and CDR2 FYNNEI. The CDR3 consists of 13 residues. J was trimmed by 7 bases and V by 10 bases; bases with no gene match: 9. In nucleotides, the CDR3 is TGTGCCAACAAAGGACAGGGGGCGGGAGAGCAGTACTTC. It is translated as CANKGQGAGEQYF. The variable domain in full, completed from reference TRBV2 and TRBJ2-7, reads EPEVTQTPSHQVTQMGQEVILRCVPISNHLYFYWYRQILGQKVEFLVSFYNNEISEKSEIFDDQFSVERPDGSNFTLKIRSTKLEDSAMYFCANKGQGAGEQYFGPGTRLTVT.

This chain connects TRBV29-1 to TRBJ1-2, with TRBD1 matching 10 bases. CDR3 length: 14 residues. The V and J ends lost 3 bases and 3 bases, in that order; junction bases with no gene match: 4. Per germline, CDR1 SQVTM and CDR2 ANQGSEA. For the CDR3, the DNA is TGCAGCGTTGAGGGACAGGGGACTCACTATGGCTACACCTTC. This sequence encodes CSVEGQGTHYGYTF. Supplemented by reference TRBV29-1 and TRBJ1-2, the full variable domain reads SAVISQKPSRDICQRGTSLTIQCQVDSQVTMMFWYRQQPGQSLTLIATANQGSEATYESGFVIDKFPISRPNLTFSTLTVSNMSPEDSSIYLCSVEGQGTHYGYTFGSGTRLTVV.

The rearrangement joins TRBV2 to TRBJ2-4; 8 bases are a match to TRBD1. The CDR3 totals 18 residues. Germline CDR1 and CDR2: SNHLY and FYNNEI. The V and J ends lost 4 bases and 0 bases, in that order; junction bases with no gene match: 11. The CDR3 DNA is TGTGCCAGCAGTGCCCCCCGGGACAGGAGACTAGCCAAAAACATTCAGTACTTC. This encodes CASSAPRDRRLAKNIQYF.

There are a few counts of this clone. The chain links TRBV27 to TRBJ2-4; tentatively, D is TRBD2 (6 bases). Per the germline V gene, CDR1 is MNHEY and CDR2 is SMNVEV (reference sequence). V gave up 2 bases and J gave up 3 bases, with 8 bases separating them. The CDR3 sequence is 14 residues long. This CDR3 is CASSLRGGKNIQYF. The CDR3 nucleotides read TGTGCCAGCAGTTTAAGGGGAGGCAAAAACATTCAGTACTTC.

The V gene is TRBV7-2, the J gene TRBJ2-3; D call uncertain. Trimming removed 2 bases at V and 4 bases at J, with 4 bases between. The CDR3 totals 12 residues. Germline CDR1 and CDR2: SGHTA and FQGNSA. CDR3 coding DNA: TGTGCCAGCAGCTTATCACCAGATACGCAGTATTTT. It yields the protein CASSLSPDTQYF.

The chain recombines TRBV28 with TRBJ1-3, with no clear D. CDR1 and CDR2 (germline): MDHEN, SYDVKM. V was clipped by 3 bases and J by 0 bases, with 9 bases between them. The CDR3 has 15 residues. CDR3: CASSFGSGSGNTIYF. CDR3 nucleotides: TGTGCCAGCAGTTTTGGTAGCGGCTCTGGAAACACCATATATTTT.

This chain connects TRBV6-5 to TRBJ1-6; D is unclear. Trimming removed 0 bases at V and 2 bases at J, with 8 bases between. The germline V gene encodes CDR1 MNHEY and CDR2 SVGAGI. This CDR3 has 16 amino acids. The CDR3 protein is CASSYSGSAYNSPLHF. The CDR3 DNA reads as TGTGCCAGCAGTTACTCCGGGTCGGCCTATAATTCACCCCTCCACTTT.

The chain links TRBV28 to TRBJ1-6, with TRBD1 matching 9 bases. J gave up 10 bases and V 9 bases, and 10 bases lay outside the gene matches. CDR3 size: 14 residues. Per germline, CDR1 MDHEN and CDR2 SYDVKM. As DNA, the CDR3 is TGTGCCAGTTTACAGGGGGCTAGTCGATCACCCCTCCACTTT. This sequence encodes CASLQGASRSPLHF.

The chain has TRBV4-2 and TRBJ1-5; tentatively, D is TRBD1 (5 bases). CDR1 is LGHNA, CDR2 YNFKEQ, per germline. The CDR3 sequence is 14 residues long. Trimming pared 5 bases from V and 1 base from J, leaving 9 bases between. CDR3: CASSAGASNQPQHF. DNA for the CDR3: TGTGCCAGCAGCGCCGGGGCCAGCAATCAGCCCCAGCATTTT.

The chain recombines TRBV7-9 with TRBJ1-4, with D possibly being TRBD1 (5 bases). The CDR3 consists of 15 residues. Trimming took off 6 bases at V and 2 bases at J, with 13 bases between the two ends. CDR1 SEHNR and CDR2 FQNEAQ come from the germline V gene (reference sequence). The CDR3 DNA sequence: TGTGCCAGCAGTTTCCTTGGGGGGACTAATGAAAAACTGTTTTTT. This sequence encodes CASSFLGGTNEKLFF.

The chain uses TRBV20-1 and TRBJ2-1; D could derive from TRBD1 or TRBD2 (5 bases each). The CDR3 is 11 residues long. Germline V gives CDR1 DFQATT, CDR2 SNEGSKA (reference sequence). The CDR3 DNA follows: TGCAGCATATGGGGGAGCGATGAGCAGTTCTTC. Translation gives CSIWGSDEQFF.